The entry below describes one T cell receptor beta chain. Its specificity is not known. With 5 bases removed from V and 16 bases from J, the gap between germline ends came to 6 bases. This CDR3 spans 8 amino acids. Germline values: CDR1 SEHNR, CDR2 FQNEAQ (reference sequence). Time point defined: week 47, end of study. Doses of 300 ug of mutant IDH1 20-mer peptide were given with topical imiquimod. Eight vaccinations were given in weeks 1, 3, 5, 7, 11, 15, 19 and 23. The data stem from a study of a mutant IDH1 vaccine in newly diagnosed glioma. Study-level background: Vaccination started 4-6 weeks after radiotherapy alone, or with temozolomide cycles. Previous treatment comprised radiotherapy, temozolomide, or both, mostly both. Of the patients given treatment, approximately 60% were male and 37.5% were female, and a mean age of about 40 years was recorded.

Assay used: immunoSEQ multiplex PCR; TCRdb lists only in-frame clones, some missing. This sample has approximately 56,000 clones, with 70% to 85% found just once. The J gene is TRBJ1-5, the V gene TRBV7-9; D gene ambiguous. This clonotype originated in a man aged 50-59 years with glioma. The sample consisted of PBMCs, taken from a glioma patient whose treatment included an IDH1 peptide vaccine. The DNA for the CDR3 is TGTGCCAGCAGCCTCAAACATTTT. Protein product: CASSLKHF. Using reference TRBV7-9 and TRBJ1-5 for the parts outside the CDR3, the full variable domain is DTGVSQNPRHKITKRGQNVTFRCDPISEHNRLYWYRQTLGQGPEFLTYFQNEAQLEKSRLLSDRFSAERPKGSFSTLEIQRTEQGDSAMYLCASSLKHFGDGTRLSIL.